This is a list of T cell receptor beta chains from one sample in a study of T cell responses to AZD1222 COVID-19 vaccine. Libraries were prepared by immunoSEQ multiplex PCR; TCRdb keeps only in-frame clonotypes and omits some of them. The sample records approximately 100,000 clones, 70% to 90% being singletons. The sequencing used peripheral blood, collected 28 days after the second AZD1222 dose. The receptors derive from an adult who received the AZD1222 COVID-19 vaccine. The CDR3 runs from the conserved cysteine through the conserved F or W. Fields, in order: V gene, D gene, J gene, clone size, CDR3 DNA, CDR3 protein. The D gene is left open where the match is weak. The size entry is marked missing in some rows and otherwise reads once, few, many or a size class.

v_call: TRBV6-5
d_call: TRBD1
j_call: TRBJ2-4
clone_size: NA
cdr3_nt: TGTGCCAGCGGGGACAGGGGTGACGCCAAAAACATTCAGTACTTC
cdr3_aa: CASGDRGDAKNIQYF

v_call: TRBV9
d_call: NA
j_call: TRBJ2-7
clone_size: few
cdr3_nt: TGTGCCAGCAGCCCAGCCGGGGGGCCTTCCTACGAGCAGTACTTC
cdr3_aa: CASSPAGGPSYEQYF

v_call: TRBV4-1
d_call: NA
j_call: TRBJ1-4
clone_size: NA
cdr3_nt: TGCGCCAGCAGCAGCGGGACTTACCCAACTAATGAAAAACTGTTTTTT
cdr3_aa: CASSSGTYPTNEKLFF

v_call: TRBV4-2
d_call: NA
j_call: TRBJ1-5
clone_size: NA
cdr3_nt: TGTGCCAGCAGCCAAGATCTAACGGGGGTTGTACAGCCCCAGCATTTT
cdr3_aa: CASSQDLTGVVQPQHF

v_call: TRBV5-4
d_call: TRBD1
j_call: TRBJ1-2
clone_size: NA
cdr3_nt: TGTGCCAGCAGCTTCCAGGGGGCTAACTATGGCTACACCTTC
cdr3_aa: CASSFQGANYGYTF

v_call: TRBV4-1
d_call: NA
j_call: TRBJ1-6
clone_size: NA
cdr3_nt: TGCGCCAGCAGCCAAGGCGGGAGCTCCTATAATTCACCCCTCCACTTT
cdr3_aa: CASSQGGSSYNSPLHF

v_call: TRBV3-1/TRBV3-2
d_call: NA
j_call: TRBJ2-2
clone_size: NA
cdr3_nt: TGTGCCAGCAGCTTCGTTAGAGGGGAGCTGTTTTTT
cdr3_aa: CASSFVRGELFF

v_call: TRBV5-8
d_call: NA
j_call: TRBJ2-2
clone_size: NA
cdr3_nt: TGTGCCAGCAGCTGGGTGTCCGGGGAGCTGTTTTTT
cdr3_aa: CASSWVSGELFF

v_call: TRBV20-1
d_call: NA
j_call: TRBJ1-1
clone_size: NA
cdr3_nt: TGCAGTGGGCAGAGAAACACTGAAGCTTTCTTT
cdr3_aa: CSGQRNTEAFF

v_call: TRBV2
d_call: NA
j_call: TRBJ2-4
clone_size: NA
cdr3_nt: TGTGCCAGCAGTGCCTCCAGGGCACCCAAAAACATTCAGTACTTC
cdr3_aa: CASSASRAPKNIQYF

v_call: TRBV5-1
d_call: TRBD1
j_call: TRBJ2-5
clone_size: NA
cdr3_nt: TGCGCCAGCAGCTTGGTGACAGGGGGCGAGGAGACCCAGTACTTC
cdr3_aa: CASSLVTGGEETQYF

v_call: TRBV25-1
d_call: NA
j_call: TRBJ1-4
clone_size: NA
cdr3_nt: TGTGCCAGCAGTGAACCAGGGAGGAGTGAAAAACTGTTTTTT
cdr3_aa: CASSEPGRSEKLFF

v_call: TRBV4-1
d_call: NA
j_call: TRBJ1-6
clone_size: NA
cdr3_nt: TGCGCCAGCAGCCCTGCGGGGCTTTATAATTCACCCCTCCACTTT
cdr3_aa: CASSPAGLYNSPLHF

v_call: TRBV18
d_call: NA
j_call: TRBJ1-6
clone_size: NA
cdr3_nt: TGTGCCAGCTCACGGGAGGCCGGGGCCCTCCACTTT
cdr3_aa: CASSREAGALHF

v_call: TRBV6-5
d_call: NA
j_call: TRBJ1-4
clone_size: NA
cdr3_nt: TGTGCCAGCTGCCGAGGACGGGATGGGAAAAAACTGTTTTTT
cdr3_aa: CASCRGRDGKKLFF

v_call: TRBV25-1
d_call: NA
j_call: TRBJ1-2
clone_size: NA
cdr3_nt: TGTGCCAGCAGTGATTGGGCCAAGGGTGGCTACACCTTC
cdr3_aa: CASSDWAKGGYTF

v_call: TRBV5-6
d_call: NA
j_call: TRBJ1-2
clone_size: few
cdr3_nt: TGTGCCAGCAGGCTGGCACTTAACTATGGCTACACCTTC
cdr3_aa: CASRLALNYGYTF

v_call: TRBV4-2
d_call: TRBD1
j_call: TRBJ2-1
clone_size: NA
cdr3_nt: TGTGCCAGCAGCCAAGAGGGCACCGGTCGACAGGGGGATGAGCAGTTCTTC
cdr3_aa: CASSQEGTGRQGDEQFF

v_call: TRBV11-2
d_call: TRBD1
j_call: TRBJ1-2
clone_size: NA
cdr3_nt: TGTGCCAGCAGCTTAGTAGAGGGGGCGGACTATGGCTACACCTTC
cdr3_aa: CASSLVEGADYGYTF

v_call: TRBV7-6
d_call: TRBD1
j_call: TRBJ1-1
clone_size: NA
cdr3_nt: TGTGCCAGCAGCTTAGACGACAGGGGTGGAACTGAAGCTTTCTTT
cdr3_aa: CASSLDDRGGTEAFF

v_call: TRBV5-1
d_call: NA
j_call: TRBJ1-4
clone_size: NA
cdr3_nt: TGCGCCAGCAGCTTGGATCCCAGTCCCAATGAAAAACTGTTTTTT
cdr3_aa: CASSLDPSPNEKLFF

v_call: TRBV12-3/TRBV12-4
d_call: TRBD1
j_call: TRBJ2-7
clone_size: NA
cdr3_nt: TGTGCCGTCGGGACAGGCGTCCCCTACGAGCAGTACTTC
cdr3_aa: CAVGTGVPYEQYF

v_call: TRBV12-3/TRBV12-4
d_call: NA
j_call: TRBJ1-1
clone_size: NA
cdr3_nt: TGTGCCAGCAGTTCCGGCACGGGGGGAGCTTTCTTT
cdr3_aa: CASSSGTGGAFF

v_call: TRBV5-4
d_call: NA
j_call: TRBJ2-7
clone_size: NA
cdr3_nt: TGTGCCAGCAGCTTACAGGGTTCCTACGAGCAGTACTTC
cdr3_aa: CASSLQGSYEQYF

v_call: TRBV12-3/TRBV12-4
d_call: NA
j_call: TRBJ2-2
clone_size: NA
cdr3_nt: TGTGCCAGCAGTCCCAGACAAGCCGGGGAGCTGTTTTTT
cdr3_aa: CASSPRQAGELFF

v_call: TRBV30
d_call: NA
j_call: TRBJ1-1
clone_size: NA
cdr3_nt: TGTGCCTGGAGTACCGGGGGTCCTAAGGCTTTCTTT
cdr3_aa: CAWSTGGPKAFF

v_call: TRBV3-1/TRBV3-2
d_call: NA
j_call: TRBJ1-2
clone_size: NA
cdr3_nt: TGTGCCAGCAGCCAAGTTGGAGGGAACTATGGCTACACCTTC
cdr3_aa: CASSQVGGNYGYTF

v_call: TRBV5-1
d_call: NA
j_call: TRBJ1-1
clone_size: NA
cdr3_nt: TGCGCCAGCAGCCCACAGGTGGCGGGGTATGGGACTTTCTTT
cdr3_aa: CASSPQVAGYGTFF

v_call: TRBV7-9
d_call: NA
j_call: TRBJ1-2
clone_size: NA
cdr3_nt: TGTGCCAGCAGCTTATGGGGCCGTGCGTCAGGTCACTATGGCTACACCTTC
cdr3_aa: CASSLWGRASGHYGYTF

v_call: TRBV24-1
d_call: NA
j_call: TRBJ1-5
clone_size: NA
cdr3_nt: TGTGCCACCAGTGATTCCCGAGCTACTCATAGCAATCAGCCCCAGCATTTT
cdr3_aa: CATSDSRATHSNQPQHF

v_call: TRBV5-5
d_call: NA
j_call: TRBJ2-1
clone_size: NA
cdr3_nt: TGTGCCAGCAGCTTAATTCCTCGGGCCGCGGGAAACAATGAGCAGTTCTTC
cdr3_aa: CASSLIPRAAGNNEQFF

v_call: TRBV30
d_call: NA
j_call: TRBJ1-4
clone_size: NA
cdr3_nt: TGTGCCTGGCTCCCGACGGTCAATAATGAAAAACTGTTTTTT
cdr3_aa: CAWLPTVNNEKLFF

v_call: TRBV19
d_call: TRBD1
j_call: TRBJ1-1
clone_size: NA
cdr3_nt: TGTGCCAGTAGTACGGACAGGGACACTGAAGCTTTCTTT
cdr3_aa: CASSTDRDTEAFF

v_call: TRBV6-1
d_call: TRBD1
j_call: TRBJ1-1
clone_size: NA
cdr3_nt: TGTGCCAGCAGTGAAGAGGGACAGACGGACGCTGAAGCTTTCTTT
cdr3_aa: CASSEEGQTDAEAFF

v_call: TRBV6-6
d_call: NA
j_call: TRBJ2-3
clone_size: NA
cdr3_nt: TGTGCCAGCGGCGACGCGGGGGCCGGGGATACGCAGTATTTT
cdr3_aa: CASGDAGAGDTQYF

v_call: TRBV30
d_call: NA
j_call: TRBJ1-1
clone_size: NA
cdr3_nt: TGTGCCTGGACCTTCTCAGGGGTGGGCACTGAAGCTTTCTTT
cdr3_aa: CAWTFSGVGTEAFF

v_call: TRBV7-2
d_call: NA
j_call: TRBJ1-5
clone_size: NA
cdr3_nt: TGTGCCAGCAGCTTATTAAGGGGACAGCCCCAGCATTTT
cdr3_aa: CASSLLRGQPQHF

v_call: TRBV5-5
d_call: NA
j_call: TRBJ1-2
clone_size: NA
cdr3_nt: TGTGCCAGCAGCTTGGAACAGAACTATGGCTACACCTTC
cdr3_aa: CASSLEQNYGYTF

v_call: TRBV5-6
d_call: TRBD1
j_call: TRBJ1-4
clone_size: NA
cdr3_nt: TGTGCCAGCAGCTTGACGGGACAGGCTAATGAAAAACTGTTTTTT
cdr3_aa: CASSLTGQANEKLFF

v_call: TRBV12-3/TRBV12-4
d_call: NA
j_call: TRBJ1-2
clone_size: NA
cdr3_nt: TGTGCCAGCAGTTTAATCAACGGAGGCTACACCTTC
cdr3_aa: CASSLINGGYTF